This T cell receptor beta chain was retrieved from a study of blood T cell repertoires in COVID-19. Study in general: Samples of COVID-19 (acute and convalescent) were obtained from the United States, Italy and Spain.

This clone was observed a single time. Germline loops: CDR1 KGHDR, CDR2 SFDVKD. This CDR3 is 14 amino acids long. V gave up 5 bases and J gave up 0 bases, with 6 bases separating them. The authors' processing: By means of reference gene primer amplification, nucleated cell counts were estimated. TCRdb's copy holds only in-frame clones and misses some; the assay was immunoSEQ multiplex PCR. V, J and clone size derive from that table, while D and trimming were established from the DNA sequence. This table holds some 73,000 clones, about 80% found once. The TCR originated in a human donor in a cohort sampled during active COVID-19. The chain carries TRBV24-1 and TRBJ2-2; D perhaps matches TRBD2 (6 bases). Input material: peripheral blood. The CDR3 reads CATSGRANTGELFF. The CDR3 DNA follows: TGTGCCACCAGTGGGAGGGCGAACACCGGGGAGCTGTTTTTT.